This T cell receptor beta chain was captured in a study of Graves' ophthalmopathy and Graves' hyperthyroidism listed by TCRdb under 2018. In terms of the full investigation: Peripheral blood was collected at initial diagnosis, before any treatment. The study used TCR beta repertoire signatures to distinguish Graves' ophthalmopathy from Graves' hyperthyroidism and to predict progression to ophthalmopathy. In total, approximately 130 blood samples were TCR-sequenced: fewer than 50 ophthalmopathy, 80 or so hyperthyroidism and roughly 17 hyperthyroidism-to-ophthalmopathy patients. After sampling, hyperthyroidism patients received methimazole starting at 30 mg daily, and ophthalmopathy patients received high-dose intravenous methylprednisolone. The 100 or so discovery patients were randomly split 7:3 into training and test sets. An independent validation cohort was composed of approximately 19 hyperthyroidism patients and about 17 patients who later progressed from hyperthyroidism to ophthalmopathy. To explore V-J signatures that separate ophthalmopathy from hyperthyroidism, a discovery set of approximately 100 patients was enrolled, consisting of about 41 with ophthalmopathy and around 60 with stable hyperthyroidism. In about 6 hyperthyroidism patients, the T-cell repertoire of thyroid tissue was compared with the T-cell repertoire of blood. What the authors observed across the whole study: No statistical method was used to predetermine the sample size, and group allocation was not hidden from the investigators. In validation, the model predicted ophthalmopathy progression with more than 70% sensitivity and 72.22% specificity; some twelve predicted patients were CT-confirmed with GO in a median of 6.5 months. Most expanded thyroid clonotypes with a frequency above 0.001 also appeared in blood, which suggests that blood repertoires may reflect the immune response in the thyroid. In cross-validation, the 13-signature model distinguished ophthalmopathy from stable hyperthyroidism with about 89% sensitivity and roughly 81% specificity, while in the test set the corresponding values were around 79% and 71%.

The germline V gene encodes CDR1 DFQATT and CDR2 SNEGSKA (reference sequence). The CDR3 measures 15 amino acids from cysteine to phenylalanine. The read is trimmed to its CDR3 DNA, 45 bases read in frame from base 1. V is pruned by 0 bases and J by 3 bases, leaving 8 bases of the junction without a gene match. Turning to this clonotype: Its antigen is unknown. Per-base quality was not reported, and no clone a single base away is much larger than it.

The ophthalmopathy patients had moderately to severely active disease, with a Clinical Activity Score of 3 or higher, a NOSPECS grade of 4 or higher, and a disease duration of less than 3 months. Patients were excluded if they had other autoimmune diseases, uncontrolled infections, pregnancy or lactation. Clinical symptoms, serum thyroxine, TRAb, thyroid ultrasound and orbital computed tomography were used for diagnosis. Ficoll-Paque density gradient centrifugation was used to isolate PBMCs from about 10 ml of fresh peripheral blood. Total RNA was extracted with Trizol reagent and quality-checked on an Agilent 2100 Bioanalyzer. For repertoire sequencing, the TCR beta CDR3 regions were amplified from RNA transcripts. A first-round RT-PCR used HTBI primers with the Qiagen OneStep RT-PCR kit, followed by a second-round multiplex PCR, size selection and purification. The libraries underwent paired-end sequencing with 100 bp reads on an Illumina HiSeq2000. On the authors' methods: Reads were processed with SOAPnuke, discarding reads with adapters, uncalled bases, mean Phred below 15, or no exact constant-primer or identifier match. COPE v1.2.5 was used to merge high-quality paired reads. Unique nucleotide sequences were defined as clonotypes and aligned to IMGT TRB V, D and J references using MiTCR v1.1. The analysis was limited to V-J combinations with a frequency above 0.0001, which together covered 99.2% of repertoires. A TCR clonal expansion and chaos score per V-J combination was defined as the ratio of F50 clonal expansion to chaos observed in the TCRdist matrix. Features were reduced by Welch's t-statistics and random forest to approximately 12 V-J combinations, which fed a naive Bayes classifier. The similarity between thyroid and blood repertoires was quantified using the Morisita-Horn index. TCRdb reworked the public reads: Q25 trimming with fastp, MiXCR clone assembly, productive beta chains retained. Rows are combined by CDR3 protein, so each entry shows the most common genes and DNA. It is TCRdb's table, rather than the study itself, that gives the V and J calls and clone size. The sample records a few hundred thousand distinct CDR3 sequences, about 17% of which are singletons. 1.5% to 2% of the sample rests with the top ten.

The sequencing sample was made of peripheral blood. The receptor comes from a young woman with Graves' ophthalmopathy. Donor details come from another sample of the same person, matched by shared clones. Rearrangement joined TRBV20-1 to TRBJ2-7, and 7 junctional nucleotides match TRBD1. The CDR3 in this case is CSARDYRDSYYEQYF. In nucleotides, the sequence is TGCAGTGCTAGAGACTACCGGGACAGCTACTACGAGCAGTACTTC.